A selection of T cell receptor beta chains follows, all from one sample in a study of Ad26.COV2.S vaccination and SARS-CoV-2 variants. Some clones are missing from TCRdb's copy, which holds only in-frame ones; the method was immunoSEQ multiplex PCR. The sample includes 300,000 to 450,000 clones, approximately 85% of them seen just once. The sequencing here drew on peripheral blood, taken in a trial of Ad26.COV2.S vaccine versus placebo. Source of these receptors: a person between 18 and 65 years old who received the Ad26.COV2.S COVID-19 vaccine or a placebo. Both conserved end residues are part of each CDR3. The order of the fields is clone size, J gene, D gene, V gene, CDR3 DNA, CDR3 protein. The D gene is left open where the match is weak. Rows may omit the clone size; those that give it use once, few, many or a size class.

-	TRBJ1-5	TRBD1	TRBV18	TGTGCCAGCTCACCAGGACAGGTGGGGAATCAGCCCCAGCATTTT	CASSPGQVGNQPQHF
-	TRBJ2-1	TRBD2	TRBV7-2	TGTGCCAGCAGCTTATTCGGGCTAGCGGACAATGAGCAGTTCTTC	CASSLFGLADNEQFF
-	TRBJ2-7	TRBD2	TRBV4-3	TGCGCCAGCAGCCAAGAAGTTCGACTAGCGGGAGGCGAGCAGTACTTC	CASSQEVRLAGGEQYF
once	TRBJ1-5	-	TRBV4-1	TGCGCCAGCAGCCAGTTTTCTTCCCGAGGGAGCAATCAGCCCCAGCATTTT	CASSQFSSRGSNQPQHF
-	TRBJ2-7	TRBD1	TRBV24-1	TGTGCCACCAGTGACCGGGACAGGGGCTCCACCGAGCAGTACTTC	CATSDRDRGSTEQYF
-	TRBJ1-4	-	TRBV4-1	TGCGCCAGCAGCCAAGATGGGATGGGAGGGGAAAAACTGTTTTTT	CASSQDGMGGEKLFF
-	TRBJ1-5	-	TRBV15	TGTGCCACCAGCAGAGATTTGGGGACGAGTCAGCCCCAGCATTTT	CATSRDLGTSQPQHF
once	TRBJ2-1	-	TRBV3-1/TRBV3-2	TGTGCCAGCAGCCACGAGTACTCCTACAATGAGCAGTTCTTC	CASSHEYSYNEQFF
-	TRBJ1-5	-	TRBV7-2	TGTGCCAGCAGCTTAGCGTGGGCAGAACGAAATCAGCCCCAGCATTTT	CASSLAWAERNQPQHF
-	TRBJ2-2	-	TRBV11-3	TGTGCCAGCAGCCTGAGGGGAGGCACCGGGGAGCTGTTTTTT	CASSLRGGTGELFF
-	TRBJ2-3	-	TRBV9	TGTGCCAGCAGCCCCGCCCCAACAGATACGCAGTATTTT	CASSPAPTDTQYF
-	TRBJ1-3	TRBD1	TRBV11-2	TGTGCCAGCAGCATCGGGACAGTGGACGGCACCATATATTTT	CASSIGTVDGTIYF
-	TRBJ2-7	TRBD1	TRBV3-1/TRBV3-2	TGTGCCAGCAGCAACAGGGGGCCCTACGAGCAGTACTTC	CASSNRGPYEQYF
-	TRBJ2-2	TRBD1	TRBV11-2	TGTGCCAGCAGCTTAGGACCGGGACGAAGGGGGCTGAGAACCGGGGAGCTGTTTTTT	CASSLGPGRRGLRTGELFF
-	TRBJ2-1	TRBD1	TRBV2	TGTGCCAGCAGTGGACAGGGGTCCTACAATGAGCAGTTCTTC	CASSGQGSYNEQFF
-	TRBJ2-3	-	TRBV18	TGTGCCAGCTCACCACCGGGTACCACAGATACGCAGTATTTT	CASSPPGTTDTQYF
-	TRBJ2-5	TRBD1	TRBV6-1	TGTGCCAGCAGTCCCGGGACAGCGTACCAAGAGACCCAGTACTTC	CASSPGTAYQETQYF
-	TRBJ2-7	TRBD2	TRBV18	TGTGCCAGCTCACCACCGGGCAGCGGGAGGGCCGTCGGGGAGCAGTACTTC	CASSPPGSGRAVGEQYF
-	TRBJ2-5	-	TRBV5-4	TGTGCCAGCACCCATCGGGTTAATAAAGAGACCCAGTACTTC	CASTHRVNKETQYF
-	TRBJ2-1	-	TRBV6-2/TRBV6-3	TGTGCCAGCAGTTCTTTGGGGAATCCCTACAATGAGCAGTTCTTC	CASSSLGNPYNEQFF
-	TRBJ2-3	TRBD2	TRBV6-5	TGTGCCAGCAGTTCCGGACGTATAGCGGGATTAGATACGCAGTATTTT	CASSSGRIAGLDTQYF
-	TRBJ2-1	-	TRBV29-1	TGCAGCGTTGAAGCTTCGGTCGAATGGGGTGGTGAGCAGTTCTTC	CSVEASVEWGGEQFF